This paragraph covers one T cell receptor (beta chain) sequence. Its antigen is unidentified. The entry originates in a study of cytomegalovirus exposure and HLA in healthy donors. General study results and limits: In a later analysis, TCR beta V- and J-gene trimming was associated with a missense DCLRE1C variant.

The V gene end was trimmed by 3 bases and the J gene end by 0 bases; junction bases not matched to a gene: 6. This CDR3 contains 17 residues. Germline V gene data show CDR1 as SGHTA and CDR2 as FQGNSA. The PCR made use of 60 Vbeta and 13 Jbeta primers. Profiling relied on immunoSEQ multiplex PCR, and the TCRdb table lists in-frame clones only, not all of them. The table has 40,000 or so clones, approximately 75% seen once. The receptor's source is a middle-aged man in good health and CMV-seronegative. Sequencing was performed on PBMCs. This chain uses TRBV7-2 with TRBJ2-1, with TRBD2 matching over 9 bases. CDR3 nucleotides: TGTGCCAGCAGCTTCAACCCTAGCGGGGTCTCCTACAATGAGCAGTTCTTC. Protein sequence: CASSFNPSGVSYNEQFF.